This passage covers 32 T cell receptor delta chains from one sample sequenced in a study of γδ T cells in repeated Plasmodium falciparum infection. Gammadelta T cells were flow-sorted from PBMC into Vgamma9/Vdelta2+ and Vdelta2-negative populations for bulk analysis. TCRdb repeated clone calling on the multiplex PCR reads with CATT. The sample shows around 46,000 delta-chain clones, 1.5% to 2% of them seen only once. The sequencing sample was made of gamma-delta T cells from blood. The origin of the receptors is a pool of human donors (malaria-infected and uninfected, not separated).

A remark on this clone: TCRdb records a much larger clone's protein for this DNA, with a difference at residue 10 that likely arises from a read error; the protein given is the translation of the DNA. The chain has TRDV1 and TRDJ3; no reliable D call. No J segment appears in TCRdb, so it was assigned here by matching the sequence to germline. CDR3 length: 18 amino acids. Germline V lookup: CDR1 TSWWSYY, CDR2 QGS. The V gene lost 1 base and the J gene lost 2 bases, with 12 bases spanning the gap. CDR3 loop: CALGEPPVGPWDTRQMFF. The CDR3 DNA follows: TGTGCTCTTGGGGAACCTCCCGTCGGCCCCTGGGACACCCGACAGATGTTTTTC.

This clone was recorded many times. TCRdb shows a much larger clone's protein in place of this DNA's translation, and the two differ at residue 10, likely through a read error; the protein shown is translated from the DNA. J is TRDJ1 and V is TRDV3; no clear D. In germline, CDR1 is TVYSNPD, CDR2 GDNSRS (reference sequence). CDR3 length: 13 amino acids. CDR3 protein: CAFRRDYTDRLIF. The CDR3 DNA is TGTGCCTTTCGGCGCGACTACACCGATAGACTCATCTTT. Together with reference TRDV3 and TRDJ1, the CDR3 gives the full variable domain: CDKVTQSSPDQTVASGSEVVLLCTYDTVYSNPDLFWYRIRPDYSFQFVFYGDNSRSEGADFTQGRFSVKHILTQKAFHLVISPVRTEDSATYYCAFRRDYTDRLIFGKGTRVTVEP.

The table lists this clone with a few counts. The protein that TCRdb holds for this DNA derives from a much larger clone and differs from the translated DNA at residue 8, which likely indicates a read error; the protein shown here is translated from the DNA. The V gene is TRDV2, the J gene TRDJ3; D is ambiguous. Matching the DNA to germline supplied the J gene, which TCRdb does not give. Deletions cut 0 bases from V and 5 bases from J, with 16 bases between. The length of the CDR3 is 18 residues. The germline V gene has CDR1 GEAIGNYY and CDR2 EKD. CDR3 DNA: TGTGCCTGTGACACCGTCACGCTAGGGGCCAGGGACACCCGACAGATGTTTTTC. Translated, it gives CACDTVTLGARDTRQMFF.

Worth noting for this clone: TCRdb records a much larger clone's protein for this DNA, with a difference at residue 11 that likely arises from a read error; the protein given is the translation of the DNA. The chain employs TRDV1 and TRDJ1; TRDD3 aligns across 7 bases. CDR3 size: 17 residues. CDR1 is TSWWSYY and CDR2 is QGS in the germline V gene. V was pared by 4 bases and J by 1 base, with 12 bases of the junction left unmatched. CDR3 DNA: TGTGCTCTTGGGGGAATAGGGGGGGATCTGTTCACCGATAAACTCATCTTT. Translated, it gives CALGGIGGDLFTDKLIF.

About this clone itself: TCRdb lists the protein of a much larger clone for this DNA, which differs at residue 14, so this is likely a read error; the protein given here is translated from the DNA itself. Written as DNA, the CDR3 is TGTGCTCTTGGGGAACACCCCTACTTGGGGATGGTTTACGCCGATAAACTCATCTTT. This sequence encodes CALGEHPYLGMVYADKLIF. The chain combines TRDV1 with TRDJ1, with D possibly TRDD3 on 6 matching bases. TCRdb lists no J gene, so it was determined here by aligning the DNA to germline. The germline CDR1 and CDR2 sequences are TSWWSYY and QGS. Trimming took off 1 base at V and 3 bases at J, with 24 bases between the two ends. This CDR3 is built from 19 residues.

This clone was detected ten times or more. The CDR3 sequence is CALGVKFLRSELPDKLIF. The CDR3 DNA is TGTGCTCTTGGGGTAAAATTCCTACGTTCGGAGCTTCCCGATAAACTCATCTTT. This rearrangement joins TRDV1 to TRDJ1; 7 bases match TRDD2. Germline trimming cut 4 bases from V and 3 bases from J; bases unmatched to any gene: 17. CDR3 length: 18 residues. Germline V gene lookup returns CDR1 TSWWSYY and CDR2 QGS.

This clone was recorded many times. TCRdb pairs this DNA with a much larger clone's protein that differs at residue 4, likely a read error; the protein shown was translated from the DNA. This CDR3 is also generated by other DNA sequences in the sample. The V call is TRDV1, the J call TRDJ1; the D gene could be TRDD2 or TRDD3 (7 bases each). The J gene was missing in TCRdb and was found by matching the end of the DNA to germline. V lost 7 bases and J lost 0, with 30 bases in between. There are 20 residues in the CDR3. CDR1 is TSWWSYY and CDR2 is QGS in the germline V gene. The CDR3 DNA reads TGTGCTCTTGTGGACAACTTCCTAGTTGGGTGGGGGACCCACACCGATAAACTCATCTTT. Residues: CALVDNFLVGWGTHTDKLIF.

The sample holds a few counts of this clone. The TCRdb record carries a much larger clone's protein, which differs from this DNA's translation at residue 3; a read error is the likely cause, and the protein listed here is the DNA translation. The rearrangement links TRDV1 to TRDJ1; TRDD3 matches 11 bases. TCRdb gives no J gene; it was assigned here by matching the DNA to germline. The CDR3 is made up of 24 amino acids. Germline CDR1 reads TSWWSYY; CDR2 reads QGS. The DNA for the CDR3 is TGTGCTCCTGGGAACCAGGCCTTCCTACTCCCTGGGGGATACCGGTTTCAGAACACCGATAAACTCATCTTT. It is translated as CAPGNQAFLLPGGYRFQNTDKLIF.

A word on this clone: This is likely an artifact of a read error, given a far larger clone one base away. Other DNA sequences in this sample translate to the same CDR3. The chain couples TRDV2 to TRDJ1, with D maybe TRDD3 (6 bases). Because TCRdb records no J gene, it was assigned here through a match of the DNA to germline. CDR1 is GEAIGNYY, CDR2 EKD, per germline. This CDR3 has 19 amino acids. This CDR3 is CACDTVLGDSSRNTDKLIF. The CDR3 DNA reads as TGTGCCTGCGACACTGTACTGGGAGACTCCTCTCGAAACACCGATAAACTCATCTTT.

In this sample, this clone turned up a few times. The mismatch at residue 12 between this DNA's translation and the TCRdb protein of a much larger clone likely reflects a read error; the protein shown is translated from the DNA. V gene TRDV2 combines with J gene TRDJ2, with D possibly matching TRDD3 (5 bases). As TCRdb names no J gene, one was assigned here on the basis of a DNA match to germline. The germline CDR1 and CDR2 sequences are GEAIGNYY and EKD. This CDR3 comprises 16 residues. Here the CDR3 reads CACDIIGVGETVQLFF. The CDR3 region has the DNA TGTGCCTGTGACATAATTGGGGTGGGAGAGACAGTACAACTCTTCTTT.

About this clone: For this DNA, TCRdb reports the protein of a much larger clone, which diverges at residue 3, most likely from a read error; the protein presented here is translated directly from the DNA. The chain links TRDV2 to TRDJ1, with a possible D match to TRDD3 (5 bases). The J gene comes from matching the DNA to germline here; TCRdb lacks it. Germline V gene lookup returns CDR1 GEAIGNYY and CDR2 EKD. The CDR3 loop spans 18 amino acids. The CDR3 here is CARDTMGLPKERTDKLIF. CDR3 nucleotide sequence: TGTGCCCGTGACACGATGGGGCTCCCAAAGGAGAGGACCGATAAACTCATCTTT.

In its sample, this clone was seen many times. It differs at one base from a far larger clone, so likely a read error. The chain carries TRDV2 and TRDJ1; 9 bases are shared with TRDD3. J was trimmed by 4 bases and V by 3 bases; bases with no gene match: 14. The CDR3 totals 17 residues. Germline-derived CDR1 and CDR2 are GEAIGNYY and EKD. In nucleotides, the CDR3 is TGTGCCTGTGACCCATCACGCACGGGGGGATACCTCGATAAACTCATCTTT. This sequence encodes CACDPSRTGGYLDKLIF.

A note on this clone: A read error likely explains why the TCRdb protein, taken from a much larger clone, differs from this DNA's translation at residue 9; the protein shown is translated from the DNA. The CDR3 DNA is TGTGCCTTTAGTACCGCCTACTCCCCTACCGATAAACTCATCTTT. Amino acid sequence: CAFSTAYSPTDKLIF. V gene TRDV3 combines with J gene TRDJ1; D is possibly TRDD2 (5 bases). The ends were cut back, 0 bases at V and 2 bases at J, with 16 bases in the middle. The CDR3 runs to 15 residues. The germline V gene encodes CDR1 TVYSNPD and CDR2 GDNSRS (reference sequence).

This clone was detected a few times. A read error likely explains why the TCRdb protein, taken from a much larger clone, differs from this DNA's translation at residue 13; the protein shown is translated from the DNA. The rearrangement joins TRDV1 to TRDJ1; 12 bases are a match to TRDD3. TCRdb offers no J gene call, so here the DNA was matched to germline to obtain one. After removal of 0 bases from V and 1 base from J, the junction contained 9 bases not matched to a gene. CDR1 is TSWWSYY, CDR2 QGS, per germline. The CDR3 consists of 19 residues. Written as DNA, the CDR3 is TGTGCTCTTGGGGAACTCTGGGGGATACGCCATCGACGCACCGATAAACTCATCTTT. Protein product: CALGELWGIRHRRTDKLIF.

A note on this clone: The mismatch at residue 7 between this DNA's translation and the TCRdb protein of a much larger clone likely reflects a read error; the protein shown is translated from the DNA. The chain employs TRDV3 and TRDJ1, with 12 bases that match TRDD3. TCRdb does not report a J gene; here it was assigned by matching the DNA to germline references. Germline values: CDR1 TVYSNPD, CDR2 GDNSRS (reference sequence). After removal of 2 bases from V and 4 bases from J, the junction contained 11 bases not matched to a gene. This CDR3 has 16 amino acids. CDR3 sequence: CAFGYRPGGYVDKLIF. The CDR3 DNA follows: TGTGCCTTTGGTTACCGGCCTGGGGGATACGTCGATAAACTCATCTTT.

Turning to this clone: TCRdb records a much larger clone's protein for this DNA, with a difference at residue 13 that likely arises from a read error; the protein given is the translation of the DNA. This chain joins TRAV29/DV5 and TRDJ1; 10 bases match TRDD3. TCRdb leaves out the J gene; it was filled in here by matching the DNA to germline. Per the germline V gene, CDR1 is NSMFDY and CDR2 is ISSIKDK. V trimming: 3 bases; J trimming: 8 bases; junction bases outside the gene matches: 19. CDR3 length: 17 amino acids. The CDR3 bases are TGTGCAGCAACGCTTCGTATAGGGGGATACGCGCGGTTAAAACTCATCTTT. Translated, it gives CAATLRIGGYARLKLIF.

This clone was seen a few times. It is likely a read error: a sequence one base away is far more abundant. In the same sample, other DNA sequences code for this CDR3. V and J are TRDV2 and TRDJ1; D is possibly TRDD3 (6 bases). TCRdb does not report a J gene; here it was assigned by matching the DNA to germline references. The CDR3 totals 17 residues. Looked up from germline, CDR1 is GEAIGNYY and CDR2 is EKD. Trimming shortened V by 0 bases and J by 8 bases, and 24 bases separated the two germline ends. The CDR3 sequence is CACDTLVVGGYGKKLIF. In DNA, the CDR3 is TGTGCCTGTGACACCCTGGTTGTTGGGGGGTACGGCAAGAAACTCATCTTT.

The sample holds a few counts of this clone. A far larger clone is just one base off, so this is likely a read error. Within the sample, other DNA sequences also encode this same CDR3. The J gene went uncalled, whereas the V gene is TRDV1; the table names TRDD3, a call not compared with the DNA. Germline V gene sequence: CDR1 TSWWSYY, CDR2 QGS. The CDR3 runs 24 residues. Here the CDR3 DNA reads TGTGCTCTTGGGGAAAAGGTGAGCCCCTTCCTACTACATTACTGGGGGCCGGACACCGATAAACTCATCTTC. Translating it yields CALGEKVSPFLLHYWGPDTDKLIF.

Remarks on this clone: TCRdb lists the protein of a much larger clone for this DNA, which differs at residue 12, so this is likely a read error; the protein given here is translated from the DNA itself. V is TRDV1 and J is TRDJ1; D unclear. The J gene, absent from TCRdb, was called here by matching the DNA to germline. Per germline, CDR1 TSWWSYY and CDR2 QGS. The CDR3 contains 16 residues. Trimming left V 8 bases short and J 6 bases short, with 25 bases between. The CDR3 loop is CALLTATRSSAYKLIF. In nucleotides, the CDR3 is TGTGCTCTTCTGACCGCAACAAGGAGTTCGGCCTATAAACTCATCTTT.

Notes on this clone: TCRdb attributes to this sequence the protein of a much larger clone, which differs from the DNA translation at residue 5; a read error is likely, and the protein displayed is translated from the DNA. As DNA, the CDR3 is TGTGCTCTTGGGGGAGATTTGCTCTACTGGGTCAATAAACTCATCTTT. It codes for CALGGDLLYWVNKLIF. The V and J genes are TRDV1 and TRDJ1, with a possible D match to TRDD3 (6 bases). TCRdb does not report a J gene; here it was assigned by matching the DNA to germline references. The CDR3 totals 16 residues. Trimming took off 4 bases at V and 6 bases at J, with 21 bases between the two ends. Germline values: CDR1 TSWWSYY, CDR2 QGS.

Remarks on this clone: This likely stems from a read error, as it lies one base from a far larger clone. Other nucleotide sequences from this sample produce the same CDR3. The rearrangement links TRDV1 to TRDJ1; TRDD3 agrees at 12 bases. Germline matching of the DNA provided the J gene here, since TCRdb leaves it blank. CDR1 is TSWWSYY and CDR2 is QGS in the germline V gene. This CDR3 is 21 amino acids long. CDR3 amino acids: CALGELPTRTGGYRMGDKLIF. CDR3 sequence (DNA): TGTGCTCTTGGAGAACTACCTACCCGTACTGGGGGATACCGCATGGGCGATAAACTCATCTTT.

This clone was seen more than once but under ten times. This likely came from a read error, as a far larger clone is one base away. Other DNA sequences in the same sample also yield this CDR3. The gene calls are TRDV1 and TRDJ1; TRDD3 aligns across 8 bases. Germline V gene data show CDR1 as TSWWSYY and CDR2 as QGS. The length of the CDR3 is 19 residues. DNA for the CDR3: TGTGCTCTTGGGGAACTATCCTACCAGGGGGATAGCTACACCGATAAACTCATCTTC. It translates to CALGELSYQGDSYTDKLIF.

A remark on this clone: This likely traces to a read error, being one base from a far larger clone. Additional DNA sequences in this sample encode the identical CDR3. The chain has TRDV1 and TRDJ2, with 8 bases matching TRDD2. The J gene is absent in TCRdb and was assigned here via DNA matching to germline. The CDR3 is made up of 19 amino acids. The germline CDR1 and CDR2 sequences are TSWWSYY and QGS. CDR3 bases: TGCGCTCTTGGGATCCCACTTCCTACTTGGGGATTCTTGACAGCACAACTCTTCTTT. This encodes CALGIPLPTWGFLTAQLFF.

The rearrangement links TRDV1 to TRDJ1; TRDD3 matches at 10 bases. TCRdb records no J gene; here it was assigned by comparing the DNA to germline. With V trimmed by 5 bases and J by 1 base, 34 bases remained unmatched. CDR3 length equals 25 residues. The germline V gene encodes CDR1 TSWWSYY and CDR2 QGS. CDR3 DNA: TGTGCTCTTGGGTCAAGGATAATTGGGGATAATTCCAAATACTGGGGGATTGCCCCCACCGATAAACTCATCTTT. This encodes CALGSRIIGDNSKYWGIAPTDKLIF.

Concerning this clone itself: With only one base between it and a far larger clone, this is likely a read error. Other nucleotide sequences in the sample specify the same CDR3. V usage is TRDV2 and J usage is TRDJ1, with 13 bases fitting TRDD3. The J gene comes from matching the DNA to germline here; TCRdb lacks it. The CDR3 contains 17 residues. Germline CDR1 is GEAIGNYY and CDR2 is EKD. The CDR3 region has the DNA TGCGCCTGTGACCTTCTCGTACTGGGGGATACGGCCGATAAACTCATCTTT. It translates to CACDLLVLGDTADKLIF.

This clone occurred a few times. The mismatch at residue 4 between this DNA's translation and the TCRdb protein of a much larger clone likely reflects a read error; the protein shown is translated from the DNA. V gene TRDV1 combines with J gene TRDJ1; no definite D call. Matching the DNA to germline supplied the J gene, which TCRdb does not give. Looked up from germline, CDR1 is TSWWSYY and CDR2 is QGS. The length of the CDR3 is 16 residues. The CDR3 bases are TGTGCTCTTGAGGAAGCGGAGACGGCTGACACCGATAAACTCATCTTT. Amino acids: CALEEAETADTDKLIF.

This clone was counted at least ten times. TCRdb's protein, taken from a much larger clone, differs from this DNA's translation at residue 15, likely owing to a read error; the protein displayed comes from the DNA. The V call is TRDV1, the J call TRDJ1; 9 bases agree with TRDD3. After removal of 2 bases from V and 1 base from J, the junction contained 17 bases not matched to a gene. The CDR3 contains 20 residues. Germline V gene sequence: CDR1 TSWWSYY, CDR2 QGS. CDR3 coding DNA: TGTGCTCTTGGGGAAGGTAGATTTCGGCTGGGGGATCACATCACCGATAAACTCATCTTT. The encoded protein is CALGEGRFRLGDHITDKLIF.

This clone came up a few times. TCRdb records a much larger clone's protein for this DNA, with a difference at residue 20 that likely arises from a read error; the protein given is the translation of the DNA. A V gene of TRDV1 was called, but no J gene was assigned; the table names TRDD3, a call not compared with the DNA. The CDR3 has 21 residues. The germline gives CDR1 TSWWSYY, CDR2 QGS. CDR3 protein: CALGELLPRIYWGIRPDKLTF. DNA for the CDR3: TGTGCTCTTGGGGAACTACTTCCTAGGATCTACTGGGGGATACGACCCGATAAACTCACCTTT.

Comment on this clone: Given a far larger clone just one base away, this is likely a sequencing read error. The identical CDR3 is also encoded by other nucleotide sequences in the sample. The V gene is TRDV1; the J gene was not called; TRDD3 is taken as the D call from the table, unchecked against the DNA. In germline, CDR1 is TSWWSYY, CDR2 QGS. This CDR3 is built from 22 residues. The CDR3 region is CALGDLILQLLLGDTGTDKLIF. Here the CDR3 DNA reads TGTGCTCTTGGGGACCTTATCCTTCAACTTCTACTGGGGGATACGGGGACCGATAAGCTCATCTTT.

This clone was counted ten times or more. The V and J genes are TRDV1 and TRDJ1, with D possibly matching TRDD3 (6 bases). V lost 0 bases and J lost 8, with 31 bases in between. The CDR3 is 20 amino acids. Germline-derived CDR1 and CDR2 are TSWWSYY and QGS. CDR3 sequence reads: CALGELSIRVMGGRSRKLIF. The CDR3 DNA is TGTGCTCTTGGGGAACTTTCTATCCGGGTGATGGGGGGTAGGAGCCGAAAACTCATCTTT.

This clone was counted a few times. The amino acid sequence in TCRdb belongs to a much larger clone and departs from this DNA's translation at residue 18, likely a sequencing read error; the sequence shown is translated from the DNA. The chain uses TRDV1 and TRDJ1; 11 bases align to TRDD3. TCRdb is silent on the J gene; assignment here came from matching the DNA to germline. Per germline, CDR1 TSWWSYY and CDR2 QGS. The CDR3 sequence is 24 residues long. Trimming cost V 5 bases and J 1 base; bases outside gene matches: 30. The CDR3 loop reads CALGNQAFLLPGGYRFQSTDKLIF. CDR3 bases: TGTGCTCTTGGGAACCAGGCCTTCCTACTCCCTGGGGGATACCGGTTTCAGAGCACCGATAAACTCATCTTT.

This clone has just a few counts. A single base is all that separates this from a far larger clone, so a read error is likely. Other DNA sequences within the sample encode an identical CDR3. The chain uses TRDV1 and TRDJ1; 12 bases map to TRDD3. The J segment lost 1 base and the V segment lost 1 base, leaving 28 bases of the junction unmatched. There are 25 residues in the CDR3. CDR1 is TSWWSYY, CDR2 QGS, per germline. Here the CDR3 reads CALGEQGNPTNKVWGIRWPTDKLIF. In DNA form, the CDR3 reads TGTGCTCTTGGGGAACAGGGCAATCCCACGAACAAAGTCTGGGGGATACGATGGCCCACCGATAAACTCATCTTT.